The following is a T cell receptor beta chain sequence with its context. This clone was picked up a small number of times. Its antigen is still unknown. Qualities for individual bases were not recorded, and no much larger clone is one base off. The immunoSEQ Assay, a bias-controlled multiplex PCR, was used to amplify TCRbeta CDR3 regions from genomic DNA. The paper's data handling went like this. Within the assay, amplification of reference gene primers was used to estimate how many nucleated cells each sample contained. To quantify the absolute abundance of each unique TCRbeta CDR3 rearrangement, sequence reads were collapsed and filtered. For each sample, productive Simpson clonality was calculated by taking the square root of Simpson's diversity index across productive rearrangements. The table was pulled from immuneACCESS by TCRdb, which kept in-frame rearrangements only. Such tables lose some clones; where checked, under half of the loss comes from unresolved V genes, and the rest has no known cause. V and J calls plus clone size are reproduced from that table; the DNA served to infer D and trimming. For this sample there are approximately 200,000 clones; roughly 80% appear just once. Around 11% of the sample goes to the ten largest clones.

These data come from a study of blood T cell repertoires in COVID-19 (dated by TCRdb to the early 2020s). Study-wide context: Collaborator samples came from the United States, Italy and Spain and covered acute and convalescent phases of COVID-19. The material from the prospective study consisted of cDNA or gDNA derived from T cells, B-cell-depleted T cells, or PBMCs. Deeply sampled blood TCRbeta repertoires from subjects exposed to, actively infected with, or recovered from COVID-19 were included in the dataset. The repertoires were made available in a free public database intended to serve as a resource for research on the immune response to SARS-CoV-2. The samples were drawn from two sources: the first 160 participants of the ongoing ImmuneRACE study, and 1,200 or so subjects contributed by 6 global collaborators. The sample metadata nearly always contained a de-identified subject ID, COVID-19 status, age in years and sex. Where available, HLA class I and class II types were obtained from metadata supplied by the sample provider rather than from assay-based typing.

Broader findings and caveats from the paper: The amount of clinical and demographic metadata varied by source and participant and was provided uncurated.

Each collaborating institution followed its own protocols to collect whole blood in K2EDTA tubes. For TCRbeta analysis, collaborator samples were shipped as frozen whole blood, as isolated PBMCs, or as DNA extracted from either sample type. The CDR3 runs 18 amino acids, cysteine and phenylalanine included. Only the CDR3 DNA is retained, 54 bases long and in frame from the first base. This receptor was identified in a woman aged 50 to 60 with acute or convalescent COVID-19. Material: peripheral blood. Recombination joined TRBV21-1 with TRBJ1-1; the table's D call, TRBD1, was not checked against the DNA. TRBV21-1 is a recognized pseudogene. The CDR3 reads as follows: CASICTGTGRVLRSEAFF. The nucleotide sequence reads TGTGCCAGCATCTGCACCGGGACAGGGCGGGTGCTTCGATCTGAAGCTTTCTTT.